The clone carrying this T cell receptor beta chain was detected ten times or more. As yet, its antigen is unknown. This sample stems from a study of response to subunit inactivated influenza vaccine. Study observations and caveats: Authors suggested each seasonal flu vaccination may recruit only limited numbers of new T cells.

Each CDR3 protein gets one entry after TCRdb re-called the RT-PCR reads with MiXCR. The data show 450,000 to 500,000 distinct CDR3 sequences, over 9.5% seen once. Trimming took 5 bases from V and 4 from J; bases not matched to a gene: 4. The CDR3 is 14 residues long. Germline CDR1 reads MGHDK; CDR2 reads SYGVNS. The chain joins TRBV25-1 to TRBJ2-1; 8 bases fit TRBD2. The source of this sequence is a man aged 50 to 60 who received an inactivated influenza vaccine. The sample in question was PBMCs from blood, obtained roughly 6 weeks after vaccination. CDR3 sequence (DNA): TGTGCCAGCAGTACTAGCGGACCTTACAATGAGCAGTTCTTC. It specifies CASSTSGPYNEQFF.